A selection of T cell receptor beta chains follows, all from one sample in a study of identical twins. TCRdb itself ran the 5' RACE reads through MiXCR, one entry per CDR3 protein. This sample carries approximately 230,000 distinct CDR3 sequences, around 15% of them seen once, and the ten largest clones take under 9.5%. Sequencing input: memory (CD45RO+) T cells sorted from blood. Every receptor here comes from a woman under 30 in good health. Both conserved end residues are part of each CDR3. The order of the fields is D gene, clone size, V gene, J gene, CDR3 DNA, CDR3 protein. The D gene is left open where the match is weak. Clone sizes are given selectively: once, few, many, or a class where the clone is expanded.

NA	NA	TRBV5-1	TRBJ1-4	TGCGCCAGCAGGGACGGTGCAACTAATGAAAAACTGTTTTTT	CASRDGATNEKLFF
NA	few	TRBV5-6	TRBJ2-5	TGTGCCAGCAGCTCACACGGGACTGGTGGAGAGACCCAGTACTTC	CASSSHGTGGETQYF
TRBD1	few	TRBV29-1	TRBJ2-7	TGCAGCGCCCAGGGACAGGCTTACGAGCAGTACTTC	CSAQGQAYEQYF
TRBD2	NA	TRBV20-1	TRBJ2-1	TGCAGTGCAGGGACTAGCGGGAGGCCGATTAGCTCCTACAATGAGCAGTTCTTC	CSAGTSGRPISSYNEQFF
TRBD2	NA	TRBV6-2/TRBV6-3	TRBJ2-7	TGTGCCAGCACCACCGGGGGGAAGGAGCAGTACTTC	CASTTGGKEQYF
NA	few	TRBV20-1	TRBJ2-7	TGCAGTGCTCTACAGGGAATCTCCTACGAGCAGTACTTC	CSALQGISYEQYF
NA	NA	TRBV29-1	TRBJ2-1	TGCAGCGTATGCGGCGACGGACTCTCCTACAATGAGCAGTTCTTC	CSVCGDGLSYNEQFF
NA	NA	TRBV20-1	TRBJ1-1	TGCAGTGCGACGAAGTGGAACACTGAAGCTTTCTTT	CSATKWNTEAFF
NA	once	TRBV11-3	TRBJ2-7	TGTGCCAGCAGCTTCGGTAAAGAGCAGTACTTC	CASSFGKEQYF
TRBD2	NA	TRBV7-9	TRBJ2-7	TGTGCCAGCAGCCGATTGGGGACTAGCGGGAACGAGCAGTACTTC	CASSRLGTSGNEQYF
TRBD2	NA	TRBV7-2	TRBJ2-1	TGTGCCAGCAGCTTAGACCCTAGCGGGAGTAGGCAGTTCTTC	CASSLDPSGSRQFF
NA	few	TRBV4-1	TRBJ2-2	TGCGCCAGCAGCCAACCTTGGGCAAACACCGGGGAGCTGTTTTTT	CASSQPWANTGELFF
TRBD2	NA	TRBV5-6	TRBJ2-3	TGTGCCAGCAGCTGGGAAGGGACTAGCGGACACACAGATACGCAGTATTTT	CASSWEGTSGHTDTQYF
NA	few	TRBV19	TRBJ2-1	TGTGCCAGTAGTCCCCCCCGGAGAGAGCAGTTCTTC	CASSPPRREQFF
TRBD2	NA	TRBV12-3/TRBV12-4	TRBJ2-3	TGTGCCAGCAGTCGGGGGACTAGCGGCCGGATTAGCACAGATACGCAGTATTTT	CASSRGTSGRISTDTQYF
TRBD2	NA	TRBV18	TRBJ2-1	TGTGCCAGCTCTTCTAGCGGGTTCGGCTACAATGAGCAGTTCTTC	CASSSSGFGYNEQFF
NA	NA	TRBV11-1	TRBJ2-5	TGTGCCAGCAGCTCGACACACCAAGAGACCCAGTACTTC	CASSSTHQETQYF
NA	few	TRBV5-6	TRBJ2-3	TGTGCCAGCAGCCGGCTTACGGGGGTCGGCACCACAGATACGCAGTATTTT	CASSRLTGVGTTDTQYF
NA	many	TRBV12-3/TRBV12-4	TRBJ1-1	TGTGCCAGCAGTAAGACAGACCAGAACACTGAAGCTTTCTTT	CASSKTDQNTEAFF
NA	NA	TRBV4-2	TRBJ2-3	TGTGCCAGCAGCCAAAGGCTGGGCACAGATACGCAGTATTTT	CASSQRLGTDTQYF
TRBD2	NA	TRBV20-1	TRBJ2-1	TGCAGTGGTAATAGCGGGAAGACTGAGCAGTTCTTC	CSGNSGKTEQFF
TRBD1	many	TRBV7-9	TRBJ1-4	TGTGCCAGCAGCGGCGGGACAGGATCGGGTGAAAAACTGTTTTTT	CASSGGTGSGEKLFF
TRBD1	few	TRBV12-3/TRBV12-4	TRBJ1-4	TGTGCCAGCAGCCCGGACAGGGGTAATGAAAAACTGTTTTTT	CASSPDRGNEKLFF
TRBD1	many	TRBV27	TRBJ1-2	TGTGCCAGCAGTTTATCGGGGACAGGGGTCTACGGCTACACCTTC	CASSLSGTGVYGYTF
NA	many	TRBV6-2/TRBV6-3	TRBJ2-4	TGTGCCAGCAACCAAGGTGGTGCCAAAAACATTCAGTACTTC	CASNQGGAKNIQYF
TRBD1	NA	TRBV12-3/TRBV12-4	TRBJ2-3	TGTGCCAGCAGTCGACAGGGGGCGGACACAGATACGCAGTATTTT	CASSRQGADTDTQYF
NA	NA	TRBV12-3/TRBV12-4	TRBJ2-2	TGTGCCAGCAGCCCACCCGGAACCGGGGAGCTGTTTTTT	CASSPPGTGELFF
TRBD2	many	TRBV6-2/TRBV6-3	TRBJ2-1	TGTGCCAGCAGTTACTCTCCCACTAGCGGGATCTACAATGAGCAGTTCTTC	CASSYSPTSGIYNEQFF
TRBD1	few	TRBV9	TRBJ2-7	TGTGCCAGCAGCGAGAAAAGGGGGCGCGATGGCGAGCAGTACTTC	CASSEKRGRDGEQYF
TRBD1	NA	TRBV9	TRBJ1-1	TGTGCCAGCAGCCCTTCCCATACGGCAGGGGGCTTGAACACTGAAGCTTTCTTT	CASSPSHTAGGLNTEAFF
NA	few	TRBV15	TRBJ1-1	TGTGCCACCAGCAGTGGGGGGGCTGAAGCTTTCTTT	CATSSGGAEAFF
TRBD2	NA	TRBV7-8	TRBJ2-1	TGTGCCAGCAGCCCTCCCGGGACTAGCTACAATGAGCAGTTCTTC	CASSPPGTSYNEQFF
TRBD1	NA	TRBV7-9	TRBJ1-1	TGTGCCAGCAGTTCCGGGACAGGGGGCAGAGAGACTGAAGCTTTCTTT	CASSSGTGGRETEAFF
NA	many	TRBV29-1	TRBJ2-7	TGCAGCGTTGCCCAACGCCGAGTAGGATACGAGCAGTACTTC	CSVAQRRVGYEQYF
NA	NA	TRBV5-1	TRBJ2-1	TGCGCCAGCAGCTTGGGGGGGCCGGGTCCTGAGCAGTTCTTC	CASSLGGPGPEQFF
NA	few	TRBV6-1	TRBJ2-7	TGTGCCAGCAGCCTCGATCGGAGGGGGCCTAACGAGCAGTACTTC	CASSLDRRGPNEQYF
NA	few	TRBV5-6	TRBJ2-7	TGTGCCAGCAGCTTGGCCTCGGACGAGCAGTACTTC	CASSLASDEQYF
NA	many	TRBV5-1	TRBJ1-1	TGCGCCAGCAGCTTGGGAGGCAGAAACACTGAAGCTTTCTTT	CASSLGGRNTEAFF
TRBD2	many	TRBV5-1	TRBJ2-1	TGCGCCAGCAGTACTAGCGGGAACACCGTTAAGGAGCAGTTCTTC	CASSTSGNTVKEQFF
NA	few	TRBV27	TRBJ2-2	TGTGCCAGCGCAGACAGAAGGGAGCTGTTTTTT	CASADRRELFF
TRBD1	NA	TRBV6-5	TRBJ1-1	TGTGCCAGCAGTTACCCCGGGACAGGGTCTGAAGCTTTCTTT	CASSYPGTGSEAFF
TRBD2	many	TRBV12-3/TRBV12-4	TRBJ2-3	TGTGCCAGCAGTTTCGGCGGGAGGGCCTTAAATACGCAGTATTTT	CASSFGGRALNTQYF
NA	NA	TRBV3-1	TRBJ1-1	TGTGCCAGCAGCCCACAAAGGGGCGGGTCGGCTTTCTTT	CASSPQRGGSAFF
NA	NA	TRBV12-3/TRBV12-4	TRBJ1-5	TGTGCCAGCAGTTTAGAGGTCAATCAGCCCCAGCATTTT	CASSLEVNQPQHF
NA	NA	TRBV7-8	TRBJ2-3	TGTGCCAGCAGCTCGCGACGGTTTGAAGCAGATACGCAGTATTTT	CASSSRRFEADTQYF
NA	NA	TRBV5-1	TRBJ2-5	TGCGCCAGCAGCTTAGACGGATTGGGGACCCAGTACTTC	CASSLDGLGTQYF
NA	few	TRBV6-6	TRBJ2-2	TGTGCCAGCCGGGACCAGTACACCGGGGAGCTGTTTTTT	CASRDQYTGELFF
NA	few	TRBV24-1	TRBJ2-7	TGTGCCGACAACAGGGATGGGAATTTCGCCGAGCAGTACTTC	CADNRDGNFAEQYF
NA	few	TRBV15	TRBJ1-5	TGTGCCACCAGCAGTGGGAAGTCCAGCAATCAGCCCCAGCATTTT	CATSSGKSSNQPQHF
TRBD2	NA	TRBV20-1	TRBJ2-1	TGCAGTGCTAGAGAAGAAACTAGCGGTTTCTACAATGAGCAGTTCTTC	CSAREETSGFYNEQFF